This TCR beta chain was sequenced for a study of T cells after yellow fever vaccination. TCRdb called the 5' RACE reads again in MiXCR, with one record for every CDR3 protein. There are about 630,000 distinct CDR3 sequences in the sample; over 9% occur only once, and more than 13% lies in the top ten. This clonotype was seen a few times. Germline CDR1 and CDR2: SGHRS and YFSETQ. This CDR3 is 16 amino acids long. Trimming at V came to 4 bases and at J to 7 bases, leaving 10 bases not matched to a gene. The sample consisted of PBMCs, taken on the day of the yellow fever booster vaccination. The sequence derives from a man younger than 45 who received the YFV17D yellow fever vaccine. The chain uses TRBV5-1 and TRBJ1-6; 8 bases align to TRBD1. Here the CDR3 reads CASSGVGGQGNSPLHF. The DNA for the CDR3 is TGCGCCAGCAGCGGTGTTGGTGGACAGGGCAATTCACCCCTCCACTTT. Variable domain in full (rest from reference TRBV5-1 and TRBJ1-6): KAGVTQTPRYLIKTRGQQVTLSCSPISGHRSVSWYQQTPGQGLQFLFEYFSETQRNKGNFPGRFSGRQFSNSRSEMNVSTLELGDSALYLCASSGVGGQGNSPLHFGNGTRLTVT.